Listed here are 24 T cell receptor beta chains from one sample, sequenced in a study of response to subunit inactivated influenza vaccine. TCRdb analysed the RT-PCR reads with MiXCR anew, one entry per CDR3 protein. This table has 750,000 to 850,000 distinct CDR3 sequences, approximately 17% appearing once. The material was PBMCs from blood, obtained about 5 days after vaccination. Every receptor here comes from a man in his fifties who received an inactivated influenza vaccine.

This rearrangement joins TRBV6-5 to TRBJ2-3, with D possibly TRBD2 on 5 matching bases. V was trimmed by 2 bases and J by 4 bases, leaving 16 bases between them. CDR3 length: 16 residues. Germline values: CDR1 MNHEY, CDR2 SVGAGI. DNA of the CDR3: TGTGCCAGCAGTTACGCTGTTCTTCTGGAGGCAGATACGCAGTATTTT. This sequence encodes CASSYAVLLEADTQYF.

This clonotype was found a few times. This chain uses TRBV7-9 with TRBJ2-1; tentatively, D is TRBD2 (6 bases). Germline assignment: CDR1 SEHNR and CDR2 FQNEAQ (reference sequence). V lost 2 bases and J 5 bases, leaving 13 bases between the germline ends. The CDR3 sequence is 15 residues long. CDR3 protein: CASSLLLGGHNEQFF. The CDR3, as DNA: TGTGCCAGCAGCTTACTTCTGGGAGGCCACAATGAGCAGTTCTTC.

In its sample, this clonotype was seen a few times. The V call is TRBV7-6, the J call TRBJ2-1; D remains ambiguous. The CDR3 loop spans 11 amino acids. Germline V gives CDR1 SGHVS, CDR2 FNYEAQ. The germline V and J ends were trimmed by 5 bases and 13 bases, with 12 bases remaining between them. The chain's CDR3 is CASSAATEQFF. CDR3 coding DNA: TGTGCCAGCAGCGCGGCCACCGAACAGTTCTTC.

The sample holds a few counts of this clonotype. The chain uses TRBV7-2 and TRBJ2-5; 7 positions agree with TRBD1. CDR3 length: 16 residues. Germline V CDR1 and CDR2: SGHTA, FQGNSA. With 1 base clipped from V and 5 bases from J, the junction kept 10 bases outside the gene matches. CDR3 sequence reads: CASSLVLKGALETQYF. The DNA of the CDR3 is TGTGCCAGCAGCTTAGTATTGAAGGGGGCGTTGGAGACCCAGTACTTC.

V is TRBV6-4 and J is TRBJ2-7; 9 nucleotides line up with TRBD2. Germline V gene data show CDR1 as MRHNA and CDR2 as SNTAGT. Trimming removed 6 bases from V and 4 bases from J; junction bases left unmatched: 10. The CDR3 has 15 amino acids. The DNA for the CDR3 is TGTGCCAGCAGGGCCTATAGCGGGAGTATGTACGAGCAGTACTTC. This translates into CASRAYSGSMYEQYF.

The rearrangement links TRBV5-5 to TRBJ1-5; 9 bases are a match to TRBD1. This CDR3 has 15 amino acids. The germline V gene encodes CDR1 SGHKS and CDR2 YYEKEE (reference sequence). The V and J ends lost 1 base and 5 bases, in that order; junction bases with no gene match: 4. The CDR3 DNA reads TGTGCCAGCAGCTTGAACAGGGGGCGAGATCAGCCCCAGCATTTT. Its protein is CASSLNRGRDQPQHF. Full variable domain (remainder filled in from reference TRBV5-5 and TRBJ1-5): DAGVTQSPTHLIKTRGQQVTLRCSPISGHKSVSWYQQVLGQGPQFIFQYYEKEERGRGNFPDRFSARQFPNYSSELNVNALLLGDSALYLCASSLNRGRDQPQHFGDGTRLSIL.

CDR3 residues: CASSWGFHQPQHF. The CDR3 nucleotides read TGTGCCAGCAGTTGGGGGTTCCATCAGCCCCAGCATTTT. The V gene is TRBV27, the J gene TRBJ1-5; weak D call: TRBD1 (5 bases). V was pared by 4 bases and J by 5 bases, with 9 bases between. Germline V gene sequence: CDR1 MNHEY, CDR2 SMNVEV (reference sequence). The CDR3 has 13 residues.

V and J are TRBV29-1 and TRBJ2-3; TRBD2 matches at 8 bases. The CDR3 sequence is 13 residues long. The V segment lost 2 bases and the J segment 6 bases; nucleotides outside the gene matches: 4. Per germline, CDR1 SQVTM and CDR2 ANQGSEA. The CDR3 DNA reads TGCAGCGTTGAACTGCTAGCGGGTGATACGCAGTATTTT. Translating it yields CSVELLAGDTQYF.

This clonotype has only a few counts. This chain uses TRBV6-5 with TRBJ2-5; TRBD1 matches 11 bases. Germline values: CDR1 MNHEY, CDR2 SVGAGI. The CDR3 length is 15 residues. With V trimmed by 4 bases and J by 5 bases, 6 bases remained unmatched. CDR3 in DNA: TGTGCCAGCAGTTTTGGACAGGGGGCAGCGGAGACCCAGTACTTC. It codes for CASSFGQGAAETQYF.

This clonotype was detected only a few times. J is TRBJ1-1 and V is TRBV12-3 or TRBV12-4; D call uncertain. The length of the CDR3 is 15 residues. The V end was cut by 1 base, the J end by 3 bases, with 12 bases between. The CDR3 coding sequence is TGTGCCAGCAGTTTAGTTTTCAGACATGACACTGAAGCTTTCTTT. This gives the protein CASSLVFRHDTEAFF.

This clonotype has ten or more counts. The chain has TRBV6-2 or TRBV6-3 and TRBJ2-5; 9 bases are a match to TRBD1. This CDR3 comprises 16 residues. The V and J ends lost 2 bases and 2 bases, in that order; junction bases with no gene match: 6. Germline assignment: CDR1 MNHEY and CDR2 SVGEGT. The CDR3 region has the DNA TGTGCCAGCAGTTACCTTTCGGGACAGGGTCAAGAGACCCAGTACTTC. This sequence encodes CASSYLSGQGQETQYF.

CDR3 region: CASSTDRYTGELFF. CDR3 nucleotide sequence: TGTGCCAGCAGCACAGACAGATACACCGGGGAGCTGTTTTTT. The chain uses TRBV12-3 or TRBV12-4 and TRBJ2-2, with D possibly matching TRBD1 (5 bases). V dropped 6 bases and J dropped 3 bases, with 11 bases sitting between them. The CDR3 has 14 amino acids.

The V call is TRBV7-8, the J call TRBJ2-5, with D unresolved. The V and J ends lost 1 base and 7 bases respectively, with 10 bases between them. This CDR3 is 13 amino acids long. Looked up from germline, CDR1 is SGHVS and CDR2 is FQNEAQ. The CDR3 region is CASSLDGPRTQYF. In nucleotides, the CDR3 is TGTGCCAGCAGCTTAGACGGACCGAGGACCCAGTACTTC.

This clonotype was seen ten or more times. V gene TRBV28 combines with J gene TRBJ2-1; 8 nucleotides match TRBD2. J gave up 10 bases and V 2 bases, and 10 bases lay outside the gene matches. The CDR3 covers 15 residues. The germline V gene has CDR1 MDHEN and CDR2 SYDVKM. The CDR3 spells CASSLLLAGEGEQFF. CDR3 coding DNA: TGTGCCAGCAGTTTACTTCTAGCGGGCGAAGGAGAGCAGTTCTTC.

The sample holds a few counts of this clonotype. The V gene is TRBV9, the J gene TRBJ1-1; D unclear. Deletions cut 0 bases from V and 4 bases from J, with 10 bases between. The CDR3 is 14 amino acids. CDR1 is SGDLS and CDR2 is YYNGEE in the germline V gene. The CDR3 DNA follows: TGTGCCAGCAGCGTAGCGAGTGCAGGCACTGAAGCTTTCTTT. It encodes CASSVASAGTEAFF.

The gene calls are TRBV27 and TRBJ2-1; D gene uncertain. The germline V and J ends were trimmed by 8 bases and 2 bases, with 13 bases remaining between them. The CDR3 totals 14 residues. Germline V gives CDR1 MNHEY, CDR2 SMNVEV (reference sequence). CDR3 sequence: CASSPNGAYNEQFF. The DNA of the CDR3 is TGTGCCAGCTCCCCTAATGGGGCCTACAATGAGCAGTTCTTC.

This clonotype occurred many times. V and J are TRBV27 and TRBJ1-1, with a possible D match to TRBD1 (6 bases). The CDR3 spans 13 residues. From germline, CDR1 is MNHEY and CDR2 SMNVEV (reference sequence). Trimming took 4 bases from V and 4 from J, leaving 10 bases between them. CDR3 region: CASSYQGRTEAFF. The CDR3 DNA sequence: TGTGCCAGCAGTTACCAGGGGCGCACTGAAGCTTTCTTT.

Only a few counts were recorded for this clonotype. V usage is TRBV20-1 and J usage is TRBJ2-7; 10 bases are shared with TRBD2. V gave up 2 bases and J gave up 6 bases; unmatched junction bases: 7. The CDR3 covers 14 residues. The V gene's germline CDR1 is DFQATT and CDR2 SNEGSKA (reference sequence). CDR3 protein: CSARLAGVLFEQYF. CDR3 in DNA: TGCAGTGCTAGACTAGCGGGAGTTTTATTCGAGCAGTACTTC.

This clonotype was picked up many times. The chain recombines TRBV5-1 with TRBJ2-7; D uncertain. Trimming took 4 bases from V and 3 from J, leaving 11 bases between them. CDR3 length equals 13 residues. Germline CDR1 SGHRS, CDR2 YFSETQ. This chain's CDR3 is CASSGAGNYEQYF. The CDR3 DNA sequence: TGCGCCAGCAGCGGTGCTGGGAACTACGAGCAGTACTTC.

The chain carries TRBV20-1 and TRBJ2-5; D is possibly TRBD1 or TRBD2 (5 bases each). This CDR3 is built from 12 residues. Germline CDR1 and CDR2: DFQATT and SNEGSKA (reference sequence). The ends were cut back, 5 bases at V and 7 bases at J, with 14 bases in the middle. Here the CDR3 DNA reads TGCAGTGCTGAGGGGAGCCTAGGGACCCAGTACTTC. Translated, it gives CSAEGSLGTQYF.

This clonotype was recorded only once. This sequence joins TRBV12-3 or TRBV12-4 and TRBJ2-2, with D tentatively TRBD2 (5 bases). V lost 6 bases and J 3 bases, leaving 14 bases between the germline ends. CDR3 length equals 15 residues. The CDR3 DNA sequence: TGTGCCAGCAGCCCCGCACCGGGGTACACCGGGGAGCTGTTTTTT. Its protein product is CASSPAPGYTGELFF.

There are many counts of this clonotype. The chain recombines TRBV10-3 with TRBJ2-5; 13 bases line up with TRBD2. Trimming took 6 bases from V and 4 from J; bases not matched to a gene: 8. Germline V gene lookup returns CDR1 ENHRY and CDR2 SYGVKD. The CDR3 has 16 residues. The CDR3 here is CAISSGTSGNLETQYF. The CDR3, as DNA: TGTGCCATCAGCTCCGGGACTAGCGGGAATCTAGAGACCCAGTACTTC.

The rearrangement joins TRBV20-1 to TRBJ1-2; D possibly corresponds to TRBD1 (6 bases). Germline V gene data show CDR1 as DFQATT and CDR2 as SNEGSKA (reference sequence). V was trimmed by 6 bases and J by 4 bases, leaving 15 bases between them. This CDR3 region has 13 residues. The CDR3 bases are TGCAGTGCACAAGCAGGGGTGGGCTATGGCTACACCTTC. This gives the protein CSAQAGVGYGYTF.

This clonotype was found a few times. The V gene is TRBV4-3, the J gene TRBJ2-7; D gene ambiguous. CDR3 size: 13 residues. Germline-derived CDR1 and CDR2 are LGHNA and YSLEER. Trimming shortened V by 0 bases and J by 6 bases, and 9 bases separated the two germline ends. The CDR3 protein is CASSQDLWVEQYF. The CDR3, as DNA: TGCGCCAGCAGCCAAGATCTATGGGTCGAGCAGTACTTC.